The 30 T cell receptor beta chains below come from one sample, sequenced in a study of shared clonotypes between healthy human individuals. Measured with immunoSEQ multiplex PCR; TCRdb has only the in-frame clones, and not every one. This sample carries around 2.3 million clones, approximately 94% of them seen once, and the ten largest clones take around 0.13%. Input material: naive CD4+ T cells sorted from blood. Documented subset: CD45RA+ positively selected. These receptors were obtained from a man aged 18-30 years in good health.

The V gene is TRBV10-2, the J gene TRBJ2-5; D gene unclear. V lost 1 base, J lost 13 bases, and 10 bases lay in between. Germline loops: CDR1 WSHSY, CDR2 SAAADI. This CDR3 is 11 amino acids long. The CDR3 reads CASSELGRWYF. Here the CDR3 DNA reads TGCGCCAGCAGTGAGTTGGGCCGGTGGTACTTC.

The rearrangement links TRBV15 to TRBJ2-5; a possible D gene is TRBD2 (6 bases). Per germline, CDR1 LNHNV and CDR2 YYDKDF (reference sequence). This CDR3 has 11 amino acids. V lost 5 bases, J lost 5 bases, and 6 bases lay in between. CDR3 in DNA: TGTGCCACCAGCGGGGGGGAGACCCAGTACTTC. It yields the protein CATSGGETQYF.

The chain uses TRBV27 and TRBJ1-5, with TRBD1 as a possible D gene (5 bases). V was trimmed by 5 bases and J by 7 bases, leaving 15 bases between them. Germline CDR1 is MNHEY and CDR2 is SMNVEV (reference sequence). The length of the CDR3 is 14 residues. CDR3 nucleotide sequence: TGTGCCAGCAGTACAGCCGGGGGTTTACAGCCCCAGCATTTT. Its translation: CASSTAGGLQPQHF.

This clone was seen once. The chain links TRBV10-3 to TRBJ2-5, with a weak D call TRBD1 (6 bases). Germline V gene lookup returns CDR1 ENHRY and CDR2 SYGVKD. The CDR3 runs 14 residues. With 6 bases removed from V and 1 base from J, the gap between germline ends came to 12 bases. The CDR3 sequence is CAIRRTETQETQYF. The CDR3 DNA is TGTGCCATCAGGAGGACAGAGACCCAAGAGACCCAGTACTTC.

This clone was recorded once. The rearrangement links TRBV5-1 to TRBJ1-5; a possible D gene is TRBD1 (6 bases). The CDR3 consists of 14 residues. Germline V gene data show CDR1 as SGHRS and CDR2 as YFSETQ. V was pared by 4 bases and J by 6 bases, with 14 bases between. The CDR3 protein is CASSPVGGPQPQHF. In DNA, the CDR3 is TGCGCCAGCAGCCCGGTTGGGGGCCCTCAGCCCCAGCATTTT.

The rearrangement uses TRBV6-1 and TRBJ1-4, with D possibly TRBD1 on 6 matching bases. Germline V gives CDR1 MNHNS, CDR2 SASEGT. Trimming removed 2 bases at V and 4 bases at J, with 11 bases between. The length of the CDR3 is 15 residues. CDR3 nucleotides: TGTGCCAGCAGTGAAATGCAGGGGCGTAATGAAAAACTGTTTTTT. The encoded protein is CASSEMQGRNEKLFF.

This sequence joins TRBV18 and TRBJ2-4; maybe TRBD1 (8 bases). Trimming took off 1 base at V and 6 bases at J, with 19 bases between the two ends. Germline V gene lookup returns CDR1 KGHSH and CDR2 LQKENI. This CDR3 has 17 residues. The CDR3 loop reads CASSPLGQGGKRNIQYF. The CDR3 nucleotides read TGTGCCAGCTCACCACTCGGACAGGGAGGGAAAAGAAACATTCAGTACTTC.

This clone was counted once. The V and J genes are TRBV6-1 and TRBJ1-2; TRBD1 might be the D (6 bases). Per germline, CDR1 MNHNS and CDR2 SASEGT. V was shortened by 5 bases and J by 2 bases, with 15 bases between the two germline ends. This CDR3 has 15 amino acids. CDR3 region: CASSLETGANYGYTF. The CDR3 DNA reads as TGTGCCAGCAGTCTCGAGACAGGAGCGAACTATGGCTACACCTTC.

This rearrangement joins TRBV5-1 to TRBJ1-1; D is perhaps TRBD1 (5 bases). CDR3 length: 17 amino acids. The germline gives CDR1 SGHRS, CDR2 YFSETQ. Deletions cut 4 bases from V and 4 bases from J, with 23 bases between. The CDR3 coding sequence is TGCGCCAGCAGCCCCCACTCCGGAGGAGGGGCAAGCACTGAAGCTTTCTTT. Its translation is CASSPHSGGGASTEAFF.

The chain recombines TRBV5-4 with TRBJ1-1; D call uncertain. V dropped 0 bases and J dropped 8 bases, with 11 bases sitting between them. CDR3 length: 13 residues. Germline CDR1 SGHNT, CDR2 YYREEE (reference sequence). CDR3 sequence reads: CASSLVVDSEAFF. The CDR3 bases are TGTGCCAGCAGCTTGGTAGTAGACTCCGAAGCTTTCTTT.

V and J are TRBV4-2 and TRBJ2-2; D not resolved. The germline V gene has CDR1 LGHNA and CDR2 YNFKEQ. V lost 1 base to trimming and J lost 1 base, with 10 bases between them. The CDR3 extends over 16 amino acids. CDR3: CASSQGHQVNTGELFF. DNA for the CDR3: TGTGCCAGCAGCCAAGGTCACCAGGTGAACACCGGGGAGCTGTTTTTT.

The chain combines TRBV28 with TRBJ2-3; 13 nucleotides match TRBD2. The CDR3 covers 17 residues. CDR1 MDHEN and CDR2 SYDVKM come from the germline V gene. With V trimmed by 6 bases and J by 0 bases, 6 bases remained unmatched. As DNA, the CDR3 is TGTGCCAGCAGGATACCGGGACTAGCGGGAAGCACAGATACGCAGTATTTT. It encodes CASRIPGLAGSTDTQYF.

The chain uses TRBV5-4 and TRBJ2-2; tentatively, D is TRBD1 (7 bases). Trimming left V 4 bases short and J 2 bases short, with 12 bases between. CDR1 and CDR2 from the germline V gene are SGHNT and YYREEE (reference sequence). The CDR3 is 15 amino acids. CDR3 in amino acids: CASSPGDRNTGELFF. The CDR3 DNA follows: TGTGCCAGCAGCCCGGGGGACAGAAACACCGGGGAGCTGTTTTTT.

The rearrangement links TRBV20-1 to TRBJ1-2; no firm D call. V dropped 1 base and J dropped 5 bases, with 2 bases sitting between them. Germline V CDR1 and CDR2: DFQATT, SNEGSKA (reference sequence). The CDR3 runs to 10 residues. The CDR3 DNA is TGCAGTGCTAGAGTGTATGGCTACACCTTC. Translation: CSARVYGYTF.

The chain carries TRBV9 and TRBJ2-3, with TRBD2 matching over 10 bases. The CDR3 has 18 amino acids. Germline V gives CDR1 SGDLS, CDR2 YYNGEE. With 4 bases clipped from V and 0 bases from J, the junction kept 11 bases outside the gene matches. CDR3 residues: CASSSGSSGGHSTDTQYF. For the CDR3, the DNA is TGTGCCAGCAGCTCCGGCTCTAGCGGGGGCCACAGCACAGATACGCAGTATTTT.

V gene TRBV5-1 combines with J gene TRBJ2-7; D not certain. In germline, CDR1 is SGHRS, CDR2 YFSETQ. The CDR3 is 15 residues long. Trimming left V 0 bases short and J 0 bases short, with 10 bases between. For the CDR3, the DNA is TGCGCCAGCAGCTTGGACGCGAGAAGCTCCTACGAGCAGTACTTC. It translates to CASSLDARSSYEQYF.

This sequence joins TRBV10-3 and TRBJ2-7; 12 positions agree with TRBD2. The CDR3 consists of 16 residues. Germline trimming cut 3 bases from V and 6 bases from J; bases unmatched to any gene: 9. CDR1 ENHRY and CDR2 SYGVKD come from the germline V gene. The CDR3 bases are TGTGCCATCAGTGACTACCTAGCGGGAGGGCCTCTCGAGCAGTACTTC. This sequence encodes CAISDYLAGGPLEQYF.

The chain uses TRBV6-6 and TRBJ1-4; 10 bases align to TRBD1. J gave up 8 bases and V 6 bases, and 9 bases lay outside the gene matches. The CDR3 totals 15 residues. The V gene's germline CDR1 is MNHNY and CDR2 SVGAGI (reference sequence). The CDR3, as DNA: TGTGCCAGCAGACCGACAGGGGGCGCTCACGAAAAACTGTTTTTT. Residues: CASRPTGGAHEKLFF.

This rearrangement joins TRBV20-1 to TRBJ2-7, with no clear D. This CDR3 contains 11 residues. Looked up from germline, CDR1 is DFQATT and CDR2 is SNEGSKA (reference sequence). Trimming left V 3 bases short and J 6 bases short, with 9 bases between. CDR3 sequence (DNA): TGCAGTGCTAGGATTCAGGCCGAGCAGTACTTC. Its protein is CSARIQAEQYF.

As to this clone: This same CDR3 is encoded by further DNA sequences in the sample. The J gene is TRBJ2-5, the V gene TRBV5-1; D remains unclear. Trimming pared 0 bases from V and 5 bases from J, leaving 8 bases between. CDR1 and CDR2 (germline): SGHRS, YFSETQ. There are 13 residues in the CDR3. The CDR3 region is CASSLGPRETQYF. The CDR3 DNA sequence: TGCGCCAGCAGCTTGGGCCCCAGGGAGACCCAGTACTTC.

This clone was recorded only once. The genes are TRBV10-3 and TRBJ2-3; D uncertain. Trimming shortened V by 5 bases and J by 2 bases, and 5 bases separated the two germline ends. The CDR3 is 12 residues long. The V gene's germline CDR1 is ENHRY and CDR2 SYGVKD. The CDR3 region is CAISLDTDTQYF. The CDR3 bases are TGTGCCATCAGTCTTGACACAGATACGCAGTATTTT.

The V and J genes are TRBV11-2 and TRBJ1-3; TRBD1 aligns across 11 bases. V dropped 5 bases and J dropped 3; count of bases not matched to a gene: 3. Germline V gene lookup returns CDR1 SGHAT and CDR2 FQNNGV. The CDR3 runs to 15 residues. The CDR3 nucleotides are TGTGCCAGCAGCGGACAGGGGGCTCTTGGAAACACCATATATTTT. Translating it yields CASSGQGALGNTIYF.

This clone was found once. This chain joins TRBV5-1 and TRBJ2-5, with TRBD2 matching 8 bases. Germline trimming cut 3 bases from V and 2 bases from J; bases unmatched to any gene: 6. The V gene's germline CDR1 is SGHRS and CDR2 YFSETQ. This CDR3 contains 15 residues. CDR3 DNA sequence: TGCGCCAGCAGCTCGAGCCCTAGCGGGCAAGAGACCCAGTACTTC. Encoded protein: CASSSSPSGQETQYF.

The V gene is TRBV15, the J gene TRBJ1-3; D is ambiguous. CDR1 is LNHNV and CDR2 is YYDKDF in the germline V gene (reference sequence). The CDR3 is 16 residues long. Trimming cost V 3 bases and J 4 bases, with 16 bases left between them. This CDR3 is CATSRTTSLRGNTIYF. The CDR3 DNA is TGTGCCACCAGCAGGACAACGAGCCTGAGAGGAAACACCATATATTTT.

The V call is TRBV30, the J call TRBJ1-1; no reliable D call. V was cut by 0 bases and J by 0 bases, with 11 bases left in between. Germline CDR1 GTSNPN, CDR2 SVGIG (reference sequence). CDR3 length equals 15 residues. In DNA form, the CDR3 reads TGTGCCTGGAGTGTAATTCCACCCTTGAACACTGAAGCTTTCTTT. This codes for CAWSVIPPLNTEAFF.

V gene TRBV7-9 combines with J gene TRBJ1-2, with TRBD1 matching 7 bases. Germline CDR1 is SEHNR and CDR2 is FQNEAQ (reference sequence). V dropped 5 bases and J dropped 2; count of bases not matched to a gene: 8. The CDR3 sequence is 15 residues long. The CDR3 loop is CASSHRTGPNYGYTF. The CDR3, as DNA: TGTGCCAGCAGCCACCGGACAGGCCCCAACTATGGCTACACCTTC.

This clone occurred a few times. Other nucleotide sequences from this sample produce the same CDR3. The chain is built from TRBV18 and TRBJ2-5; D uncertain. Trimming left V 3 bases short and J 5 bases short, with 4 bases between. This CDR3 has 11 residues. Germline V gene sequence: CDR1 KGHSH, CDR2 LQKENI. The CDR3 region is CASSPGETQYF. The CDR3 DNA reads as TGTGCCAGCTCACCGGGGGAGACCCAGTACTTC.

CDR3 DNA sequence: TGTGCCAGCAGTCATAGCGGGAGGGAACACAATGAGCAGTTCTTC. This gives the protein CASSHSGREHNEQFF. The rearrangement links TRBV6-6 to TRBJ2-1; 11 bases agree with TRBD2. Germline V gene data show CDR1 as MNHNY and CDR2 as SVGAGI (reference sequence). This CDR3 is built from 15 residues. V lost 5 bases, J lost 5 bases, and 5 bases stayed unmatched.

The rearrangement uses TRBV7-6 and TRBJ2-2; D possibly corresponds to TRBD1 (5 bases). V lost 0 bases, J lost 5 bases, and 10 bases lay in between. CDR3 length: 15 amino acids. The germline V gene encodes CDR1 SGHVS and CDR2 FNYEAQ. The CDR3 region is CASSLARVPTGELFF. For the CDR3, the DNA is TGTGCCAGCAGCTTAGCCAGGGTACCGACCGGGGAGCTGTTTTTT.

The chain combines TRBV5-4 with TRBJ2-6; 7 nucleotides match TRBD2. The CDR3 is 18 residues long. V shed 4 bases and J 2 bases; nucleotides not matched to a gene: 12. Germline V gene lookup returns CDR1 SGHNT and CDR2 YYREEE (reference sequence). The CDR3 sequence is CASSPLGGRGAGANVLTF. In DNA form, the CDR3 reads TGTGCCAGCAGCCCGCTCGGCGGGAGAGGGGCTGGGGCCAACGTCCTGACTTTC.